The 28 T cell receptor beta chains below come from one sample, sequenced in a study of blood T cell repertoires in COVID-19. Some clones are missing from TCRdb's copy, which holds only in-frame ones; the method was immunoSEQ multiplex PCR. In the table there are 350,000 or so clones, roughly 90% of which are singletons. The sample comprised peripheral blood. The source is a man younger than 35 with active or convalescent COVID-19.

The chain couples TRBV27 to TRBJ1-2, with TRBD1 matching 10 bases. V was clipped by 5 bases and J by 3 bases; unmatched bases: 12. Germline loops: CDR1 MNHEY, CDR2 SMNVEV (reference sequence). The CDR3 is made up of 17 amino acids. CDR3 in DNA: TGTGCCAGCAGTCGGGGACAGGGGCGGTGGTCCGACTATGGCTACACCTTC. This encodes CASSRGQGRWSDYGYTF.

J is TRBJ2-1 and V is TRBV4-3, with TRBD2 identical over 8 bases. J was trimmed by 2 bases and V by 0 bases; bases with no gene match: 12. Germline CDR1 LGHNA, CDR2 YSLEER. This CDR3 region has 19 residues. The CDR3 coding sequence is TGCGCCAGCAGCCAAGATTGGTTGGCGGCTAGCGGGCCCTACAATGAGCAGTTCTTC. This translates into CASSQDWLAASGPYNEQFF.

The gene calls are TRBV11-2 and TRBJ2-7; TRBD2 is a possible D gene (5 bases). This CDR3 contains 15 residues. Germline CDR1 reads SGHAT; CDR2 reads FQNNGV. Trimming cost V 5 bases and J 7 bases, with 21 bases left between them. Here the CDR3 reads CASSTRGSDYREQYF. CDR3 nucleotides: TGTGCCAGCAGCACAAGAGGGTCTGATTATAGGGAGCAGTACTTC.

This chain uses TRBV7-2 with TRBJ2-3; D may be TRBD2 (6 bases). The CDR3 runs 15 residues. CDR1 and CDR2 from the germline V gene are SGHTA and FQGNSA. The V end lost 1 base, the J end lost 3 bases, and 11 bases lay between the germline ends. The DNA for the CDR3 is TGTGCCAGCAGCTTAGGCCTAGCGACAACAGATACGCAGTATTTT. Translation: CASSLGLATTDTQYF.

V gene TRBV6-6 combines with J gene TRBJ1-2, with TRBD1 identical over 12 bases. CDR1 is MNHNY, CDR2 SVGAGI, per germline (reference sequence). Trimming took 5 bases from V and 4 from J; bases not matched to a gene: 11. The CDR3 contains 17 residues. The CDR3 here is CASSPGTGGIWFYGYTF. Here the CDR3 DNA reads TGTGCCAGCAGTCCGGGGACAGGGGGCATATGGTTCTATGGCTACACCTTC.

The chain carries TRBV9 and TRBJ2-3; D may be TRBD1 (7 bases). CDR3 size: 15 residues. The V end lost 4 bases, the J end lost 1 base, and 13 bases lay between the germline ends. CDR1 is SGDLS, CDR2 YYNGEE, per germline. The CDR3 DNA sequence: TGTGCCAGCAGCCCCAGGGGGGACGGCACAGATACGCAGTATTTT. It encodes CASSPRGDGTDTQYF.

The CDR3 bases are TGTGCCAGCAGCAAAAAGGACATGCCGACACCCAGCACAGATACGCAGTATTTT. Its protein is CASSKKDMPTPSTDTQYF. The chain recombines TRBV21-1 with TRBJ2-3; the table's D call of TRBD1 was not tested on the DNA. TRBV21-1 is tagged as a pseudogene. This CDR3 spans 18 amino acids.

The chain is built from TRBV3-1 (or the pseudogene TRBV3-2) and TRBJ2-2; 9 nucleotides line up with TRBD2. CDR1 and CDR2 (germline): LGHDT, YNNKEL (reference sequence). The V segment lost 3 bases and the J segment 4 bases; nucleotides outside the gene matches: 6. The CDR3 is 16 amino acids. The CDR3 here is CASSHFGAGGTGELFF. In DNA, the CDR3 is TGTGCCAGCAGCCATTTCGGAGCGGGAGGCACCGGGGAGCTGTTTTTT.

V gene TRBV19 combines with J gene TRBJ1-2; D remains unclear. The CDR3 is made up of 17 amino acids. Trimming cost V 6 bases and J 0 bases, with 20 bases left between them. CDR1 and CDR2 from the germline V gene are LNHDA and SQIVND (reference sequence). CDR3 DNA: TGTGCCAGTAGCGGGAGGTGGCAGCTTAACCCTAACTATGGCTACACCTTC. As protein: CASSGRWQLNPNYGYTF.

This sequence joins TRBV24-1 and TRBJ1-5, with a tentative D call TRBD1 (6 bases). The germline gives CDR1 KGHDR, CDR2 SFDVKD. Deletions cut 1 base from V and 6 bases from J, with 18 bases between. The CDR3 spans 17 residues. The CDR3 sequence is CATSDLDYREVCQPQHF. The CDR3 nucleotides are TGTGCCACCAGTGATTTAGATTACAGGGAAGTGTGTCAGCCCCAGCATTTT.

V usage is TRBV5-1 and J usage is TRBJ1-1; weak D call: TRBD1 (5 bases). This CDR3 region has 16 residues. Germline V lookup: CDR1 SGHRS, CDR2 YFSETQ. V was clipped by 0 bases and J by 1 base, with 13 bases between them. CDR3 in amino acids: CASSLGQGLTNTEAFF. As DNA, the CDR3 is TGCGCCAGCAGCTTGGGGCAGGGACTAACGAACACTGAAGCTTTCTTT.

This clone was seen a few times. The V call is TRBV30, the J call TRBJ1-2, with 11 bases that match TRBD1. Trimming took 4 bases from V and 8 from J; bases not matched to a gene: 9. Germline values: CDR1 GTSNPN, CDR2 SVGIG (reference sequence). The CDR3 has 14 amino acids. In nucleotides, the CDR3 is TGTGCCTGGACCTCGGACAGGGGGCTGAAGGGCTACACCTTC. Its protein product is CAWTSDRGLKGYTF.

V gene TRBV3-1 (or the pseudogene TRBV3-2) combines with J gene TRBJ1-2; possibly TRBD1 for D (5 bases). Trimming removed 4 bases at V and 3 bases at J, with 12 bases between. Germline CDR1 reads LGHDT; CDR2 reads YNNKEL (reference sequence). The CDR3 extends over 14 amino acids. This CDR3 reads CASSPLGRDYGYTF. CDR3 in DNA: TGTGCCAGCAGCCCGCTGGGCAGGGACTATGGCTACACCTTC.

CDR3 nucleotide sequence: TGTGCCAGCAGCTTAACTCAGGGAGGAGAAGAAAAACTGTTTTTT. It is translated as CASSLTQGGEEKLFF. This chain joins TRBV7-9 and TRBJ1-4, with D perhaps TRBD1 (5 bases). V was trimmed by 2 bases and J by 8 bases, leaving 15 bases between them. Per germline, CDR1 SEHNR and CDR2 FQNEAQ (reference sequence). The CDR3 totals 15 residues. Full variable domain (remainder filled in from reference TRBV7-9 and TRBJ1-4): DTGVSQNPRHKITKRGQNVTFRCDPISEHNRLYWYRQTLGQGPEFLTYFQNEAQLEKSRLLSDRFSAERPKGSFSTLEIQRTEQGDSAMYLCASSLTQGGEEKLFFGSGTQLSVL.

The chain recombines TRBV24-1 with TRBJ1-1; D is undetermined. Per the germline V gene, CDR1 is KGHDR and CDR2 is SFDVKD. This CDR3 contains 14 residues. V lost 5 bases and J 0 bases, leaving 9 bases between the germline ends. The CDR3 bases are TGTGCCACCAGTGCGGCAGGAATGAACACTGAAGCTTTCTTT. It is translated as CATSAAGMNTEAFF.

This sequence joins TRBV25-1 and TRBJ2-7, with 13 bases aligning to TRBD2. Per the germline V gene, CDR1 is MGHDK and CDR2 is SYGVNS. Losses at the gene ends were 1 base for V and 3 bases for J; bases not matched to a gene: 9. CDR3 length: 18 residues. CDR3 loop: CASSELGLAGPQGYEQYF. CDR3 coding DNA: TGTGCCAGCAGTGAATTGGGACTAGCGGGACCCCAAGGCTACGAGCAGTACTTC.

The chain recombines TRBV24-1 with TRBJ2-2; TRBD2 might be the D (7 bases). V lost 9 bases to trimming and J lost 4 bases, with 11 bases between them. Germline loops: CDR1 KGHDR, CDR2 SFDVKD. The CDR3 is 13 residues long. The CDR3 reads CATFGGLTGELFF. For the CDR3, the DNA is TGTGCCACCTTCGGGGGGCTCACCGGGGAGCTGTTTTTT.

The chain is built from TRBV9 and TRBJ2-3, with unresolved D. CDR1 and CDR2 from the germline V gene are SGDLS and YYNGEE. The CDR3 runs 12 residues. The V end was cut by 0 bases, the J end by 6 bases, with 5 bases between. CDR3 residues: CASSVASDTQYF. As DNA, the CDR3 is TGTGCCAGCAGCGTAGCCTCTGATACGCAGTATTTT.

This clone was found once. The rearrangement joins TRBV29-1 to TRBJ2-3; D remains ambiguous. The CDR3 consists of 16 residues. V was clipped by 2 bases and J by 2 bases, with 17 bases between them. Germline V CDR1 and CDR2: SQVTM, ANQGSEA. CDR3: CSVESVGDSYTDTQYF. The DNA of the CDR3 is TGCAGCGTTGAATCCGTAGGAGACTCGTACACAGATACGCAGTATTTT.

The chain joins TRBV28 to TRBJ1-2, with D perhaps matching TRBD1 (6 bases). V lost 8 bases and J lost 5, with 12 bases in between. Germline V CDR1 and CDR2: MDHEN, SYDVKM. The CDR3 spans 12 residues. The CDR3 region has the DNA TGTGCCAGCGAGACAGGAGCGTATGGCTACACCTTC. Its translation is CASETGAYGYTF.

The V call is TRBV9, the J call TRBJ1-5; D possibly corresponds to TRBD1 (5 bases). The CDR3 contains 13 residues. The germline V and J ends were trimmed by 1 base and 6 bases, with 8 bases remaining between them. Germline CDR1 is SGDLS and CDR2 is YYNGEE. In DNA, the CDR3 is TGTGCCAGCAGCGTACAGGGTACTCAGCCCCAGCATTTT. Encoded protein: CASSVQGTQPQHF.

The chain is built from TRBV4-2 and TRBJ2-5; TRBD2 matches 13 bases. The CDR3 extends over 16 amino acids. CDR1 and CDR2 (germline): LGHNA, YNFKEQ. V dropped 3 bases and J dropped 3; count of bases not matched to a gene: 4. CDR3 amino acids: CASSQAGTSGKETQYF. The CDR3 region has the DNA TGTGCCAGCAGCCAGGCCGGGACTAGCGGGAAAGAGACCCAGTACTTC.

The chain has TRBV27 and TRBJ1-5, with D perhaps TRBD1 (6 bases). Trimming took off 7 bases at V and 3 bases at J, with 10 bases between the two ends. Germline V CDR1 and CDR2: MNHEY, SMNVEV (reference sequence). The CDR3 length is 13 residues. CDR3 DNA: TGTGCCAGCAAACAGGGATTCAATCAGCCCCAGCATTTT. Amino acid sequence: CASKQGFNQPQHF.

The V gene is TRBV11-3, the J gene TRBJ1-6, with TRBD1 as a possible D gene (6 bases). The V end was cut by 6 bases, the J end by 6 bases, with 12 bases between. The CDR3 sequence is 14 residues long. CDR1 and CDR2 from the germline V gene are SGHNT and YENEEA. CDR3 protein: CASSRTALNSPLHF. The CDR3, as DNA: TGTGCCAGCAGTCGGACAGCCCTTAATTCACCCCTCCACTTT. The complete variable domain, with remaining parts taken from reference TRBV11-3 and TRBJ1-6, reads EAGVVQSPRYKIIEKKQPVAFWCNPISGHNTLYWYLQNLGQGPELLIRYENEEAVDDSQLPKDRFSAERLKGVDSTLKIQPAELGDSAVYLCASSRTALNSPLHFGNGTRLTVT.

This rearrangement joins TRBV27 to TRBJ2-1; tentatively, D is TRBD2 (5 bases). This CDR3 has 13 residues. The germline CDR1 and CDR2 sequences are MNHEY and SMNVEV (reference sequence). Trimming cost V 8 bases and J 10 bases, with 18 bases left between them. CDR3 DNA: TGTGCCAGCCCGAAACTCCAGGCGGGCGAGCAGTTCTTC. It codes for CASPKLQAGEQFF.

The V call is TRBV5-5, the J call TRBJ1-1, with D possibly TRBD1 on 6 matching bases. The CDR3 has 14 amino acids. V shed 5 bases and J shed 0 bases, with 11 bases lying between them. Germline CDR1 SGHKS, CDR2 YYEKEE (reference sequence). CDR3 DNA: TGTGCCAGCAGTTCAGGGGCCGTGAACACTGAAGCTTTCTTT. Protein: CASSSGAVNTEAFF. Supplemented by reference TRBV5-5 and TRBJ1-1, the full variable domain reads DAGVTQSPTHLIKTRGQQVTLRCSPISGHKSVSWYQQVLGQGPQFIFQYYEKEERGRGNFPDRFSARQFPNYSSELNVNALLLGDSALYLCASSSGAVNTEAFFGQGTRLTVV.

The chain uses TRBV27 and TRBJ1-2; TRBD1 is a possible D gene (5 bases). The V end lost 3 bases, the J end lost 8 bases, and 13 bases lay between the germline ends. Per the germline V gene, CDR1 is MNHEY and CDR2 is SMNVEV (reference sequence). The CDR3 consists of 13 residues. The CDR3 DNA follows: TGTGCCAGCAGTTTTGGCCAGGGTAGAGGCTACACCTTC. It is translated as CASSFGQGRGYTF.

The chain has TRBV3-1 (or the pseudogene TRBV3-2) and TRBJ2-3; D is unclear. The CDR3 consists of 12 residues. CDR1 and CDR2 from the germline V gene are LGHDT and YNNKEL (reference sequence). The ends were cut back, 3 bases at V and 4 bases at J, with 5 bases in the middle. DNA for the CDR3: TGTGCCAGCAGCCACAGGTCAGATACGCAGTATTTT. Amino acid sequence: CASSHRSDTQYF.